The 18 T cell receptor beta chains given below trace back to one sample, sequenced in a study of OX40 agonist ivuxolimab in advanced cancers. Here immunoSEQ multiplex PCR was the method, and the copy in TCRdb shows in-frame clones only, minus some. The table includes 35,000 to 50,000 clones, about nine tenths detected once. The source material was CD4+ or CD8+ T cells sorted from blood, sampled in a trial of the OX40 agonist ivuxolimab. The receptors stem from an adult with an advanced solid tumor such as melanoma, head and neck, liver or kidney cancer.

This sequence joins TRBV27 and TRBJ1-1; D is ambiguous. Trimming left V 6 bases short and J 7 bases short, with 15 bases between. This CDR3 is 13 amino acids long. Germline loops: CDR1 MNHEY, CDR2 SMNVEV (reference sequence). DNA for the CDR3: TGTGCCAGCAGGGAGGATCTCGGGGATGAAGCTTTCTTT. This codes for CASREDLGDEAFF.

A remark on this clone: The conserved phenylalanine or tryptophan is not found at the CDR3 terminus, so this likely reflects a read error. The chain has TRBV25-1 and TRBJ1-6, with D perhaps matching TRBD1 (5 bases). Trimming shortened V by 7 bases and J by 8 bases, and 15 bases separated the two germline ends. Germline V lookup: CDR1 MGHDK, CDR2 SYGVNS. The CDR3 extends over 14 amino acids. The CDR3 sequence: CASTFGAHYSPLHL. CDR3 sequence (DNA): TGTGCCAGCACCTTTGGGGCCCATTATTCACCCCTCCACCTT.

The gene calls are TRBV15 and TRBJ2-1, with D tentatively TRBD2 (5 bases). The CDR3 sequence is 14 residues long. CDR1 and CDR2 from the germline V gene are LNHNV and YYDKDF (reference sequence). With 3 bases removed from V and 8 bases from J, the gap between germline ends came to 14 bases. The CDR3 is CATSRGSHGDEQFF. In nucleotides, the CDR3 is TGTGCCACCAGCAGGGGGAGTCACGGAGATGAGCAGTTCTTC.

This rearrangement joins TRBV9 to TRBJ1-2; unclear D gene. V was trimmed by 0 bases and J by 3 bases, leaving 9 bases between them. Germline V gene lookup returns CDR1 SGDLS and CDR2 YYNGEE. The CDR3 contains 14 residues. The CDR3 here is CASSVEPGDYGYTF. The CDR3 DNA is TGTGCCAGCAGCGTAGAACCTGGGGACTATGGCTACACCTTC.

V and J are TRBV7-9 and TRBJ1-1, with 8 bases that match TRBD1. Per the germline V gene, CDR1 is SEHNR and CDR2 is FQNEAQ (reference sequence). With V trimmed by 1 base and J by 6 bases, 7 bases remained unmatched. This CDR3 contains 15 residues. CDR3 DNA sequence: TGTGCCAGCAGCTTAGGTCAGGGGGCCAGGTCTGAAGCTTTCTTT. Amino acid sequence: CASSLGQGARSEAFF. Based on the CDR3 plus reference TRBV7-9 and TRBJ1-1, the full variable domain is DTGVSQNPRHKITKRGQNVTFRCDPISEHNRLYWYRQTLGQGPEFLTYFQNEAQLEKSRLLSDRFSAERPKGSFSTLEIQRTEQGDSAMYLCASSLGQGARSEAFFGQGTRLTVV.

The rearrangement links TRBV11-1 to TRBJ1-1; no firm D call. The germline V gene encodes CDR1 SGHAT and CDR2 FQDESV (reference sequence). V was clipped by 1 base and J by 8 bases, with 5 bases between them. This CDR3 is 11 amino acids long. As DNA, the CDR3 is TGTGCCAGCAGCTTAGGAGGGGAAGCTTTCTTT. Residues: CASSLGGEAFF.

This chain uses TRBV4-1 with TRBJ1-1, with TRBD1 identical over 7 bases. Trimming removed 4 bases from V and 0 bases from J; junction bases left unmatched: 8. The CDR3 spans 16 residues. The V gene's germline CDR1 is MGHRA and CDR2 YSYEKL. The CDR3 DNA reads TGCGCCAGCAGCCTTAGACAGGGCCTCCTGAACACTGAAGCTTTCTTT. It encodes CASSLRQGLLNTEAFF.

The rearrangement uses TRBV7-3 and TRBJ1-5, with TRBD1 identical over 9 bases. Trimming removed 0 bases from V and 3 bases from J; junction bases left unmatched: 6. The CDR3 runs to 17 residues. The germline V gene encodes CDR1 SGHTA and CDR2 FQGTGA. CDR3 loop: CASSLTRDRVDNQPQHF. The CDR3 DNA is TGTGCCAGCAGCTTAACTCGGGACAGGGTCGACAATCAGCCCCAGCATTTT.

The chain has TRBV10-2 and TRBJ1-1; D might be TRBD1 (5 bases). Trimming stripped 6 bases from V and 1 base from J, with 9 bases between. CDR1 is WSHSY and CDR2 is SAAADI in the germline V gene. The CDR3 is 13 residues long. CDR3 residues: CASRDQGNTEAFF. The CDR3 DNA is TGCGCCAGCAGGGATCAGGGGAACACTGAAGCTTTCTTT.

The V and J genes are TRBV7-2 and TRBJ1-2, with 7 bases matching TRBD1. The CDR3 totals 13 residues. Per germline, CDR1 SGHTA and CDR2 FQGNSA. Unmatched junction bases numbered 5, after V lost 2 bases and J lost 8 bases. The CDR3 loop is CASSLTGDGGYTF. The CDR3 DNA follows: TGTGCCAGCAGCTTAACAGGGGATGGGGGCTACACCTTC.

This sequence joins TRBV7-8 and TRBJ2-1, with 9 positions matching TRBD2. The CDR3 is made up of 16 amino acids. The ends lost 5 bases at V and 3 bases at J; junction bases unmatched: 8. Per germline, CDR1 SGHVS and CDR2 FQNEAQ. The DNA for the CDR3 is TGTGCCAGCAGCCCCCCGGGACTAGCAGACTACAATGAGCAGTTCTTC. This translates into CASSPPGLADYNEQFF.

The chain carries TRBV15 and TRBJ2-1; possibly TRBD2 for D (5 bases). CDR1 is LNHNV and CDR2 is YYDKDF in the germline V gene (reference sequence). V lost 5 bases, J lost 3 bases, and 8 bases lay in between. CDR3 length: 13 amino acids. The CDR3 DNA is TGTGCCACCAGCGGTACTAGCTACAATGAGCAGTTCTTC. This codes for CATSGTSYNEQFF.

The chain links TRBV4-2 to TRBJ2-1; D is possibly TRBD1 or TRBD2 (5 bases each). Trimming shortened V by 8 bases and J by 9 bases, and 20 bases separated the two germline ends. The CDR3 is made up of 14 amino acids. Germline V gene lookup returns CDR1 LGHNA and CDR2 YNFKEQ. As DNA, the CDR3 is TGTGCCAGCCTCATGAAGTGGGGGTCTGGTGAGCAGTTCTTC. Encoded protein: CASLMKWGSGEQFF.

In nucleotides, the CDR3 is TGCAGCGTTGCGGGAGGTGGCAACTACGAGCAGTACTTC. Amino acid sequence: CSVAGGGNYEQYF. The V call is TRBV29-1, the J call TRBJ2-7, with 7 bases matching TRBD2. Per the germline V gene, CDR1 is SQVTM and CDR2 is ANQGSEA. The CDR3 spans 13 residues. V was clipped by 4 bases and J by 3 bases; unmatched bases: 6.

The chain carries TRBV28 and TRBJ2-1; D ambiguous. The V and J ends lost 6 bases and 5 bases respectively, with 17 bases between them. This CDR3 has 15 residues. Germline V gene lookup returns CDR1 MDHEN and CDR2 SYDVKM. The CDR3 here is CASSYREDVHNEQFF. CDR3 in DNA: TGTGCCAGCAGCTACAGAGAGGACGTCCACAATGAGCAGTTCTTC.

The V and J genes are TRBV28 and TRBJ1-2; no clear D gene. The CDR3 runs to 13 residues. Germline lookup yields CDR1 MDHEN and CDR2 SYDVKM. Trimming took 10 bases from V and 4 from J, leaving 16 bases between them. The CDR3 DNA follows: TGTGCCACCACTTTGGCGGGCAGCTATGGCTACACCTTC. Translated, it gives CATTLAGSYGYTF.

DNA for the CDR3: TGTGCCAGTAATGGTGTTTTGGCGACTCAGGGCCCTGAAGCTTTCTTT. It codes for CASNGVLATQGPEAFF. This sequence joins TRBV19 and TRBJ1-1; D perhaps matches TRBD1 (5 bases). V gave up 7 bases and J gave up 6 bases, with 24 bases separating them. Germline CDR1 and CDR2: LNHDA and SQIVND (reference sequence). The CDR3 consists of 16 residues.

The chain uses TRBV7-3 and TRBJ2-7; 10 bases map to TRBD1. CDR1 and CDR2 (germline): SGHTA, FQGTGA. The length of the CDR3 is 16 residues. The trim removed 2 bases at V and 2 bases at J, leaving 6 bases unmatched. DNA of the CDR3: TGTGCCAGCAGCTTACACCGGGACAGGGGCACCTACGAGCAGTACTTC. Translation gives CASSLHRDRGTYEQYF. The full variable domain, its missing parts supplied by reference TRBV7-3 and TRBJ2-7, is GAGVSQTPSNKVTEKGKYVELRCDPISGHTALYWYRQSLGQGPEFLIYFQGTGAADDSGLPNDRFFAVRPEGSVSTLKIQRTERGDSAVYLCASSLHRDRGTYEQYFGPGTRLTVT.